This TCR beta chain originates from a study of identical twins. The germline CDR1 and CDR2 sequences are MDHEN and SYDVKM. CDR3 length equals 16 residues. The V end lost 3 bases, the J end lost 3 bases, and 18 bases lay between the germline ends. General observations from the study: Excess low generation probability was seen in twin-shared out-of-frame alpha sequences. Models came in too low on out-of-frame TCR alpha sharing in monozygotic twins. The more abundant beta clonotypes in cord blood had fewer insertions, and memory repertoires did not show this. The conclusions drew on cross-sectional statistical analysis instead of tracking the same donors.

Worth noting for this clonotype: The antigen is not known.

TCRdb processed the 5' RACE reads anew with MiXCR; each CDR3 protein has one entry. The table has 350,000 to 450,000 distinct CDR3 sequences, approximately 18% seen once; the top ten hold 10% to 15%. The sample consisted of naive T cells sorted from blood. This chain joins TRBV28 and TRBJ2-7, with D possibly being TRBD1 or TRBD2 (5 bases each). The source is a man aged 45-65 years in good health. The CDR3 loop reads CASSFPSGTYNYEQYF. The DNA for the CDR3 is TGTGCCAGCAGTTTTCCGTCGGGGACCTACAACTACGAGCAGTACTTC.